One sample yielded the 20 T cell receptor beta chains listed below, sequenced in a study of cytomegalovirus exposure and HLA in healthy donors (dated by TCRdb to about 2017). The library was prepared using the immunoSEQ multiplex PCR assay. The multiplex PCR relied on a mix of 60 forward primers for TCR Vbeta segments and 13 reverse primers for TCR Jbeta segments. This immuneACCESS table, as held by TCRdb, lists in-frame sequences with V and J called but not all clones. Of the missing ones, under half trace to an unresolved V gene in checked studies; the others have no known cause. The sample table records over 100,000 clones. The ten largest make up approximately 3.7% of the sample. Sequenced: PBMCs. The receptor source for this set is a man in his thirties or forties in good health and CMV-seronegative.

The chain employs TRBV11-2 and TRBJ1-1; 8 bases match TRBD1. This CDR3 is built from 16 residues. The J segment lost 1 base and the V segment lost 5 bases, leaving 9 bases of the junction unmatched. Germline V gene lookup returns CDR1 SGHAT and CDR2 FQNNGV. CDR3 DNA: TGTGCCAGCAGCGGGGGGACAGGTCCCCGGAACACTGAAGCTTTCTTT. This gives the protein CASSGGTGPRNTEAFF. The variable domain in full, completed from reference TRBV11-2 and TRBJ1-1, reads EAGVAQSPRYKIIEKRQSVAFWCNPISGHATLYWYQQILGQGPKLLIQFQNNGVVDDSQLPKDRFSAERLKGVDSTLKIQPAKLEDSAVYLCASSGGTGPRNTEAFFGQGTRLTVV.

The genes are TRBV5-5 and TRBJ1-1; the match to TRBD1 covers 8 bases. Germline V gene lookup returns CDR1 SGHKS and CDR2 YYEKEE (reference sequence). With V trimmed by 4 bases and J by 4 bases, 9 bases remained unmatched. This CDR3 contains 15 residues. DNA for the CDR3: TGTGCCAGCAGCACGACTACAGGGGGGTTCACTGAAGCTTTCTTT. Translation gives CASSTTTGGFTEAFF.

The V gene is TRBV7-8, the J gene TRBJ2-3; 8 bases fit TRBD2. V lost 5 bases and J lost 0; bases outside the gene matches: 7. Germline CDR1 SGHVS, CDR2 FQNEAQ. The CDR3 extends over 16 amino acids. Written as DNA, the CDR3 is TGTGCCAGCAGCCCGCACGGGACTAGAAGCACAGATACGCAGTATTTT. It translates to CASSPHGTRSTDTQYF.

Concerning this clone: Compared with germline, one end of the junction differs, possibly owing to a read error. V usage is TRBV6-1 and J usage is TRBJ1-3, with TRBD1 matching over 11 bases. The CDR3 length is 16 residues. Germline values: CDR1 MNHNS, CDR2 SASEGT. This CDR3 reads CASSDYSGTGGITIYF. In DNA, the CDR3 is TGTGCCAGCAGTGACTATTCCGGGACAGGGGGAATCACCATATATTTT.

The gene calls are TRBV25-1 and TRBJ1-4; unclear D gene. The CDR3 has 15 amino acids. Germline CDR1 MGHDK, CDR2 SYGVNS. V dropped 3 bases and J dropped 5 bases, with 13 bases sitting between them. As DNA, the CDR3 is TGTGCCAGCAGTGATGGGCGTGAGAAGAATGAAAAACTGTTTTTT. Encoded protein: CASSDGREKNEKLFF.

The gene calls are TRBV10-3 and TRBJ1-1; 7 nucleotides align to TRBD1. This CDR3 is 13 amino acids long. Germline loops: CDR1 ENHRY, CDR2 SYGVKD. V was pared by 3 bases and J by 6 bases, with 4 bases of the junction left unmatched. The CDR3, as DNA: TGTGCCATCAGTGATTACAGGGGCGCTGAAGCTTTCTTT. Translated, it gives CAISDYRGAEAFF.

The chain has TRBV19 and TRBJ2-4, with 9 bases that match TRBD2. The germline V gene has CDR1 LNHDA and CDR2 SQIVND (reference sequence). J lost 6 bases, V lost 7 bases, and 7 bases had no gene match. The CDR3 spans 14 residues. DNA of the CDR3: TGTGCCAGTAACTCCGGGACTAGCTTAAACATTCAGTACTTC. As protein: CASNSGTSLNIQYF.

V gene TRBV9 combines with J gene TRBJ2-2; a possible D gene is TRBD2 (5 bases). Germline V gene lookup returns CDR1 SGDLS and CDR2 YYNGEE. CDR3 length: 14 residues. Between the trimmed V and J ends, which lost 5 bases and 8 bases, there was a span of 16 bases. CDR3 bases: TGTGCCAGCAGTCGTAATGAGGGTACAGGGGAGCTGTTTTTT. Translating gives CASSRNEGTGELFF.

The CDR3 region is CASSSQRGPSYNEQFF. CDR3 in DNA: TGTGCCAGCAGTTCCCAGCGGGGGCCTTCCTACAATGAGCAGTTCTTC. This chain uses TRBV6-5 with TRBJ2-1; 8 bases are shared with TRBD2. With V trimmed by 4 bases and J by 1 base, 6 bases remained unmatched. CDR1 is MNHEY, CDR2 SVGAGI, per germline. This CDR3 is built from 16 residues.

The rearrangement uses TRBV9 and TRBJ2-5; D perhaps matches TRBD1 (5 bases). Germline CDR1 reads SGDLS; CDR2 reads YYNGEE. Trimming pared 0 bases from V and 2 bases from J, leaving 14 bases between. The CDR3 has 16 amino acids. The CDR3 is CASSVATGRRQETQYF. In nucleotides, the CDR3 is TGTGCCAGCAGCGTAGCCACAGGACGTAGACAAGAGACCCAGTACTTC.

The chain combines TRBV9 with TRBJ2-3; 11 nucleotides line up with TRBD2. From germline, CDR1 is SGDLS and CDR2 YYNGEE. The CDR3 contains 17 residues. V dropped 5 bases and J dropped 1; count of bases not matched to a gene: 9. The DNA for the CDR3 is TGTGCCAGCAGTGCCTCTCTAGCGGGGGGCGGCACAGATACGCAGTATTTT. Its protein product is CASSASLAGGGTDTQYF. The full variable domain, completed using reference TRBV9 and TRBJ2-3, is DSGVTQTPKHLITATGQRVTLRCSPRSGDLSVYWYQQSLDQGLQFLIQYYNGEERAKGNILERFSAQQFPDLHSELNLSSLELGDSALYFCASSASLAGGGTDTQYFGPGTRLTVL.

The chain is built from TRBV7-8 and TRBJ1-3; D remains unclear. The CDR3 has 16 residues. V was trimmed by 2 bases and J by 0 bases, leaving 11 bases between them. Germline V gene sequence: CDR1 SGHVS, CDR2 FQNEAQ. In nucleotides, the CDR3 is TGTGCCAGCAGCTTAAAACTGAGCTCCTCTGGAAACACCATATATTTT. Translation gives CASSLKLSSSGNTIYF.

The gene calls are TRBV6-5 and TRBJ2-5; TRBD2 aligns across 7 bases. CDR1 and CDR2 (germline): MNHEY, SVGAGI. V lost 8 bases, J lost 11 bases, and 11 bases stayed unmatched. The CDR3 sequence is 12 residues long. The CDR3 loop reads CASALVGGEQYF. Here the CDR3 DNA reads TGTGCCAGCGCCCTGGTGGGAGGGGAGCAGTACTTC.

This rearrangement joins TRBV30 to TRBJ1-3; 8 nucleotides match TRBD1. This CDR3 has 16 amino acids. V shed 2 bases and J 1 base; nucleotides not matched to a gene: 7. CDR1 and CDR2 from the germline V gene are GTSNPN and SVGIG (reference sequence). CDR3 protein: CAWSLRGQGSGNTIYF. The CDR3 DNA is TGTGCCTGGAGTCTCCGCGGACAGGGTTCTGGAAACACCATATATTTT.

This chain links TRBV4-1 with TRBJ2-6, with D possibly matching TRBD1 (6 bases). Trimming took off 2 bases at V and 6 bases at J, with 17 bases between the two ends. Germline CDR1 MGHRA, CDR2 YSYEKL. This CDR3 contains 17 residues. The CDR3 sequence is CASSQPIRGKEANVLTF. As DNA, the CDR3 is TGCGCCAGCAGCCAACCTATTAGGGGGAAGGAGGCCAACGTCCTGACTTTC.

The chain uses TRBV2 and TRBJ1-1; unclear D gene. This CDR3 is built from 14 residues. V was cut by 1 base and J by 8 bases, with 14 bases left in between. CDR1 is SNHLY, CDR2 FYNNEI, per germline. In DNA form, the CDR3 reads TGTGCCAGCAGTGAAGGAGGTGGCGCGATCGAAGCTTTCTTT. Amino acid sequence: CASSEGGGAIEAFF.

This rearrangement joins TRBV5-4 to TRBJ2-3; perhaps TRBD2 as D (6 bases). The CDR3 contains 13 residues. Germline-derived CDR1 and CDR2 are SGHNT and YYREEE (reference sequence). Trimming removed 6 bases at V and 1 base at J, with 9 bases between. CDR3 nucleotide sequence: TGTGCCAGCACCCGCGGGGGCACAGATACGCAGTATTTT. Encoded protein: CASTRGGTDTQYF.

In DNA form, the CDR3 reads TGTGCCAGCAGACCTTCGACGGGATCTAGAGCTGAAGCTTTCTTT. Translating gives CASRPSTGSRAEAFF. The chain links TRBV6-5 to TRBJ1-1; the D is unclear. CDR1 is MNHEY and CDR2 is SVGAGI in the germline V gene. This CDR3 contains 15 residues. Trimming took off 6 bases at V and 6 bases at J, with 20 bases between the two ends.

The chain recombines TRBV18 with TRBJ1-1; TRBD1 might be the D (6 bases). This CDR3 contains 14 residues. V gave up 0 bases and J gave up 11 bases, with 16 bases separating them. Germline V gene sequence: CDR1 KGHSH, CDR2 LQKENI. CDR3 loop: CASSPPGQSLSAFF. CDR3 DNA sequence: TGTGCCAGCTCACCACCTGGACAGTCCCTATCGGCTTTCTTT.

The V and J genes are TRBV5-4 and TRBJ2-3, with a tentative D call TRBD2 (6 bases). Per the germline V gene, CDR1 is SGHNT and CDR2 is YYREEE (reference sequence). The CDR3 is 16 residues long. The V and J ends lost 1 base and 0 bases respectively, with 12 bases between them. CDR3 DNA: TGTGCCAGCAGCTTGAGAGCGGGTCCGAGCACAGATACGCAGTATTTT. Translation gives CASSLRAGPSTDTQYF.